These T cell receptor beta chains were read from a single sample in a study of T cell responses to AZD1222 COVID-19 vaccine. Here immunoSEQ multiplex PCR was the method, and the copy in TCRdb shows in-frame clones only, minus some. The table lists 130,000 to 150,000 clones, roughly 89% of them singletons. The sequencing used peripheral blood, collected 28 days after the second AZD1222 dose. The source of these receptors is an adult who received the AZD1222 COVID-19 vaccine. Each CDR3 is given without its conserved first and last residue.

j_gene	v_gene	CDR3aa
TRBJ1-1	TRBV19	AVGQRNTEAF
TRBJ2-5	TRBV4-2	ASSQGNRKETQY
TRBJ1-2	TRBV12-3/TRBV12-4	ASRGQGSDGYT
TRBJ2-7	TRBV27	ASSSHPREWSSYEQY
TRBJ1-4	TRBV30	AWNSFNEKLF
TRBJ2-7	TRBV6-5	ASSRTSYEQY
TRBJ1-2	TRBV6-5	ASAGTTDGYT
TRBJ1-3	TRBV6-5	ASSRTLRSGNTIY
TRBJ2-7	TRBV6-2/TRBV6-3	ASSSRDGAYEQY
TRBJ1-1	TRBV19	ASAGTMDTEAF
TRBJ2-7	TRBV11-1	ASSVGPFSYEQY
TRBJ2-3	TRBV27	ASSSSWCIDTQY
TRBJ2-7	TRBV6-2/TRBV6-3	ASSYGAGGYEQY
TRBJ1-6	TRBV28	ATGQVDSPLH
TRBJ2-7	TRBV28	ASSLPWGPGTSGYEQY
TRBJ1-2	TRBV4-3	ASSLNLPPRTDVYGYT
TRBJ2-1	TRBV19	ASSVNSGSSYNEQF
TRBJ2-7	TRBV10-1	ASSQQAGPYEQY
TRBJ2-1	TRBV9	ASSPSSGRYNEQF
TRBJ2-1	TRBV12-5	ASGFAAGGYSYNEQF
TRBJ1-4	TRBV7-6	ASSLGGTGALF
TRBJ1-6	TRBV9	ASSAGTVNSPLH
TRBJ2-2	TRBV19	ASSIGLAGGRELF
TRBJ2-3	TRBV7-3	ASSQNGPSTDTQY
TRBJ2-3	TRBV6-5	ASSYSGGALTDTQY
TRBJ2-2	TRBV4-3	ASSPLEGEGYTGELF
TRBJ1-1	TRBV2	ASSKGQGHTEAF
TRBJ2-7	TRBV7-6	ASSPQGAHSYEQY
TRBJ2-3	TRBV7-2	ASSPYTGLVRVTQY
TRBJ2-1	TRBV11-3	ASSLVLRPGKNEQF
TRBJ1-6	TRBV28	ASRISGHLKTQSSYNSPLH
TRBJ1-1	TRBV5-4	ASSGMNTEAF
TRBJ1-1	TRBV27	ASSLRPTGSVNTEAF
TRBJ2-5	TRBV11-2	ASSFGETQY
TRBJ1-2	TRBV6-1	ASSRGVGYGYT
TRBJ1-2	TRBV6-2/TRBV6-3	ASSYTDRGDYGYT
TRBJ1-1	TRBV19	ASSITPWTGRNTEAF
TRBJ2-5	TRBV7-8	ASSLAGVEETQY
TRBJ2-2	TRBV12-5	ASGLGGYRELF